This T cell receptor (beta chain) was documented in a study of cytomegalovirus exposure and HLA in healthy donors. Clones were read by immunoSEQ multiplex PCR, and TCRdb kept only the in-frame ones, dropping some. This sample has under 50,000 clones; over 85% occur once, and the top ten carry less than 2.5%. Findings of the study overall: The finding came from a later analysis; first-cohort TCR clusters tended to co-occur in the 130 or so validation repertoires. Associated with cytomegalovirus, according to the listing, were approximately 160 TCR beta chains.

Germline CDR1 and CDR2: ENHRY and SYGVKD. The CDR3 is 16 residues long. J lost 2 bases, V lost 2 bases, and 5 bases had no gene match. On this clone: Its antigen remains unknown.

This receptor was identified in a woman under 30 in good health and CMV-seronegative. Sequencing used PBMCs. The V and J genes are TRBV10-3 and TRBJ2-5; TRBD2 aligns across 10 bases. The CDR3 DNA reads as TGTGCCATCAGTGAGGCCGAAGCGGGGGGGCAAGAGACCCAGTACTTC. Translation gives CAISEAEAGGQETQYF.